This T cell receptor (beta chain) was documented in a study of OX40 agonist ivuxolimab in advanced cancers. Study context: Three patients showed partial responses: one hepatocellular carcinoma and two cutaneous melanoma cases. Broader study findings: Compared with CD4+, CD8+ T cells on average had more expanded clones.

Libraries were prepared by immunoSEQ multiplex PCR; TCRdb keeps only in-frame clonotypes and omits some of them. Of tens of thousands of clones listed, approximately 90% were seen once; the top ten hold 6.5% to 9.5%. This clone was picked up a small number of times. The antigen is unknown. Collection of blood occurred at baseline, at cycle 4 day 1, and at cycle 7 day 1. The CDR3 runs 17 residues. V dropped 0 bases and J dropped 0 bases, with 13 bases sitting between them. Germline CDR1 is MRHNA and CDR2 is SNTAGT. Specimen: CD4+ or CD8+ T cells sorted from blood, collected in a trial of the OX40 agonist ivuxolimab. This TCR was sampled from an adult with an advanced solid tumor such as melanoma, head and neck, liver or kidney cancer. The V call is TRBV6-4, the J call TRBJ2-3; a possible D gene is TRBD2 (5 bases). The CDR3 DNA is TGTGCCAGCAGTGACTCCGAACTAGGTGCTAGCACAGATACGCAGTATTTT. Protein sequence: CASSDSELGASTDTQYF.